The clone carrying this TCR beta chain occurred many times. This specimen comes from a study of Graves' ophthalmopathy and Graves' hyperthyroidism. V was pared by 4 bases and J by 8 bases, with 17 bases between. The CDR3 length is 14 residues. Looked up from germline, CDR1 is SGHTA and CDR2 is FQGTGA. For repertoire sequencing, the TCR beta CDR3 regions were amplified from RNA transcripts. The first-round RT-PCR employed HTBI primers together with the Qiagen OneStep RT-PCR kit. A multiplex PCR was then performed as the second round. TCRdb re-derived calls from the multiplex PCR reads in MiXCR, one entry per CDR3 protein. This sample has hundreds of thousands of distinct CDR3 sequences, with about 24% found just once.

The chain recombines TRBV7-3 with TRBJ1-2; D may be TRBD1 (5 bases). The TCR originated in a woman aged 18-29 years with stable Graves' hyperthyroidism. Some clones in this sample may be carry-over from other donors' samples. The material sequenced was peripheral blood. CDR3 region: CASSSGDSPGGYTF. CDR3 sequence (DNA): TGTGCCAGCAGCTCCGGTGACAGTCCAGGGGGCTACACCTTC.